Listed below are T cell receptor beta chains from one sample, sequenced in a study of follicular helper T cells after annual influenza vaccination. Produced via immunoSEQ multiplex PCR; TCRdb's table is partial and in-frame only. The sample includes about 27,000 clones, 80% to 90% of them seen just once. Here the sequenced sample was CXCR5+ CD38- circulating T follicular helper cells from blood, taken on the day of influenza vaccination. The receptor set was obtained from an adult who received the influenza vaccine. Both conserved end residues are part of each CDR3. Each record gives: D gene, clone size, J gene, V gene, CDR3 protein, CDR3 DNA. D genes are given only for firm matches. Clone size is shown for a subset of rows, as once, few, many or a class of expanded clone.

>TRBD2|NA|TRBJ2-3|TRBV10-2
CASRTGTSGRVGTQYF
TGCGCCAGCCGGACCGGGACTAGCGGGAGGGTCGGGACGCAGTATTTT
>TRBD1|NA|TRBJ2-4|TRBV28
CASSSGQIAKNIQYF
TGTGCCAGCAGTTCGGGACAGATAGCCAAAAACATTCAGTACTTC
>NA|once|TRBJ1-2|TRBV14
CASSQGIRLNGYTF
TGTGCCAGCAGCCAGGGCATCCGATTGAATGGCTACACCTTC
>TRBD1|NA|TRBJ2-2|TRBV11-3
CASSQGDRTGELFF
TGTGCCAGCAGCCAAGGGGACAGAACCGGGGAGCTGTTTTTT
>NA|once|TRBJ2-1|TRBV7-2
CASSYQWRYEQFF
TGTGCCAGCAGCTACCAGTGGAGGTATGAGCAGTTCTTC
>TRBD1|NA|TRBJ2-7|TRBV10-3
CAISPDRVDEQYF
TGTGCCATCAGCCCGGACAGGGTCGACGAGCAGTACTTC
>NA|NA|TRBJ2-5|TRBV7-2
CASRIAVGTQYF
TGTGCCAGCCGCATCGCGGTGGGGACCCAGTACTTC
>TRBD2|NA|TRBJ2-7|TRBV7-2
CASSSRTSGQVLEQYF
TGTGCCAGCAGCTCACGGACTAGCGGGCAGGTTTTAGAGCAGTACTTC
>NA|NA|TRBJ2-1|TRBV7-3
CASSPTRQATGNEQFF
TGTGCCAGCAGCCCGACCCGACAGGCCACGGGCAATGAGCAGTTCTTC
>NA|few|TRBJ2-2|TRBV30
CAWSVRGGTGELFF
TGTGCCTGGAGTGTTAGAGGAGGGACCGGGGAGCTGTTTTTT
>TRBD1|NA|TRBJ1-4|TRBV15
CATSRGTGDEKLFF
TGTGCCACCAGCAGGGGGACAGGAGATGAAAAACTGTTTTTT
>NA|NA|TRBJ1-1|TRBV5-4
CASSQVERYTEAFF
TGTGCCAGCAGCCAAGTAGAGAGGTACACTGAAGCTTTCTTT
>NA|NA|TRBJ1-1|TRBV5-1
CASSLAGNTEAFF
TGCGCCAGCAGCTTGGCAGGGAACACTGAAGCTTTCTTT
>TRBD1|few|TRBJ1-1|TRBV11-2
CASSKQGEVAFF
TGTGCCAGCAGCAAACAGGGGGAAGTAGCTTTCTTT
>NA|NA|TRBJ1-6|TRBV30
CAWSVKGGGSPLHF
TGTGCCTGGAGTGTAAAGGGAGGTGGTTCACCCCTCCACTTT
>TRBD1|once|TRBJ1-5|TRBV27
CASSWKGQGRQPQHF
TGTGCCAGCAGTTGGAAGGGACAGGGGAGGCAGCCCCAGCATTTT
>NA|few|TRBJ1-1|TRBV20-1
CSASREDEAFF
TGCAGTGCTAGTCGGGAGGACGAAGCTTTCTTT
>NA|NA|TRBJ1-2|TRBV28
CASSSPGGGSYGYTF
TGTGCCAGCAGTTCACCGGGAGGGGGATCCTATGGCTACACCTTC
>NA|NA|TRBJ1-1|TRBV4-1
CASSQDEWNTEAFF
TGCGCCAGCAGCCAAGATGAGTGGAACACTGAAGCTTTCTTT
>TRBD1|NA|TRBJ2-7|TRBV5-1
CASSAGQGYEQYF
TGCGCCAGCAGCGCGGGACAGGGCTACGAGCAGTACTTC
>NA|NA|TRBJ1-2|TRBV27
CASSHLAASGDYGYTF
TGTGCCAGCAGCCACCTAGCCGCTTCGGGGGACTATGGCTACACCTTC
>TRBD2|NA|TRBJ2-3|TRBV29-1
CSAPWRGGQNTQYF
TGCAGCGCTCCCTGGCGGGGGGGTCAAAATACGCAGTATTTT
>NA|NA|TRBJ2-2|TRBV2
CASSEDYTGELFF
TGTGCCAGCAGTGAAGACTACACCGGGGAGCTGTTTTTT
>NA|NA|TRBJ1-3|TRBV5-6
CASSRPQGSVAGNTIYF
TGTGCCAGCAGCCGCCCTCAGGGTTCGGTGGCTGGAAACACCATATATTTT
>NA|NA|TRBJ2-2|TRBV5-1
CASSPAGRGNSGELFF
TGCGCCAGCAGCCCCGCGGGACGGGGTAATTCCGGGGAGCTGTTTTTT
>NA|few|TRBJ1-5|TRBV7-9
CASSLMGDQPQHF
TGTGCCAGCAGCTTGATGGGCGATCAGCCCCAGCATTTT
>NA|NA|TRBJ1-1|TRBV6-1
CASSEERESTEAFF
TGTGCCAGCAGTGAAGAAAGGGAGAGCACTGAAGCTTTCTTT
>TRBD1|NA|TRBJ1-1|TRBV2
CASSGQGDPTGRAFF
TGTGCCAGCAGTGGGCAGGGGGACCCTACGGGTCGGGCTTTCTTT
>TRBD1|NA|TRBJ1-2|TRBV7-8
CASSATGGRSGYTF
TGTGCCAGCAGCGCTACAGGGGGTCGAAGTGGCTACACCTTC
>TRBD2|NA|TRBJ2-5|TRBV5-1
CASSRTASGKGETQYF
TGCGCCAGCAGTCGTACAGCTAGCGGGAAGGGCGAGACCCAGTACTTC
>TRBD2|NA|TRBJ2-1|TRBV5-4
CASSLVGTSAYNEQFF
TGTGCCAGCAGCTTGGTAGGGACTAGCGCCTACAATGAGCAGTTCTTC
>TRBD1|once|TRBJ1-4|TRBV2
CASSKGGENEKLFF
TGTGCCAGCAGTAAAGGGGGCGAGAATGAAAAACTGTTTTTT
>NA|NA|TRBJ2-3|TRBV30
CAWSRRGRTDTQYF
TGTGCCTGGAGTAGGAGGGGGCGAACAGATACGCAGTATTTT
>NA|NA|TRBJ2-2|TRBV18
CASSPDRTGELFF
TGTGCCAGCTCACCTGATAGAACCGGGGAGCTGTTTTTT
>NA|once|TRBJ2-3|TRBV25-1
CASSDPGRGTQYF
TGTGCCAGCAGTGACCCAGGGCGCGGTACGCAGTATTTT
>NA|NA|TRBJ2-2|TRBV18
CASSPGTRNTGELFF
TGTGCCAGCTCACCCGGGACACGGAACACCGGGGAGCTGTTTTTT
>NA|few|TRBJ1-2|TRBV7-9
CASSLGKGLGYTF
TGTGCCAGCAGCTTAGGCAAGGGACTCGGCTACACCTTC
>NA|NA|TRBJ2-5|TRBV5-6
CASSLRALGGETQYF
TGTGCCAGCAGCTTGAGGGCCCTGGGGGGAGAGACCCAGTACTTC
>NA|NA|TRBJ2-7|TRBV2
CASLGGGRTYEQYF
TGTGCCAGCCTAGGGGGGGGGAGAACCTACGAGCAGTACTTC
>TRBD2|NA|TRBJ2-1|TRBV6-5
CASSLGGGGGYNEQFF
TGTGCCAGCAGTTTGGGTGGCGGGGGGGGATACAATGAGCAGTTCTTC
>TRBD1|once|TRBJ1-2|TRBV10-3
CAISERGQGVGYTF
TGTGCCATCAGTGAGAGGGGACAGGGAGTAGGCTACACCTTC
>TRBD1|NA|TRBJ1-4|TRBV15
CATSRDRGGVSTNEKLFF
TGTGCCACCAGCAGAGATAGAGGGGGCGTTTCAACTAATGAAAAACTGTTTTTT
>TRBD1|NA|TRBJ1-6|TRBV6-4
CASSDGTGGSPLHF
TGTGCCAGCAGTGACGGGACAGGGGGATCACCCCTCCACTTT
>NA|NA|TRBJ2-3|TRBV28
CASSFRGMGGDTQYF
TGTGCCAGCAGTTTTCGCGGGATGGGTGGGGATACGCAGTATTTT
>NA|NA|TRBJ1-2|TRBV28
CASTAESLGYTF
TGTGCCAGCACCGCGGAGAGTCTTGGCTACACCTTC
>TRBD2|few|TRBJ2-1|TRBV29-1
CSVAGGLAGGHEQFF
TGCAGCGTAGCGGGGGGTCTAGCGGGAGGTCATGAGCAGTTCTTC
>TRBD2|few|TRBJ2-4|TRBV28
CASSIPGGNIQYF
TGTGCCAGCAGTATCCCGGGGGGAAACATTCAGTACTTC
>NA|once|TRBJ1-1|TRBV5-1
CASSLAGVKGTEAFF
TGCGCCAGCAGCTTGGCAGGGGTGAAGGGCACTGAAGCTTTCTTT
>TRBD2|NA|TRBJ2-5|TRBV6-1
CATLWRLASSGEQYF
TGTGCCACCCTATGGCGACTAGCCTCGTCGGGGGAGCAGTACTTC
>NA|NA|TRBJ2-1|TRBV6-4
CASSTDVQSNEQFF
TGTGCCAGCAGTACAGACGTACAAAGCAATGAGCAGTTCTTC
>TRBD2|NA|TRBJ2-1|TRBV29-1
CSVDTSGRRNEQFF
TGCAGCGTTGATACCAGCGGGAGAAGGAATGAGCAGTTCTTC
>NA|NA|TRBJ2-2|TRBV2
CASTAWEPNTGELFF
TGTGCCAGCACCGCCTGGGAGCCGAACACCGGGGAGCTGTTTTTT
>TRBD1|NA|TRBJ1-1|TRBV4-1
CASSHGTGLTEAFF
TGCGCCAGCAGCCACGGGACAGGTCTCACTGAAGCTTTCTTT
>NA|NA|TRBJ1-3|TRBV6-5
CASSFGVSSGNTIYF
TGTGCCAGCAGTTTCGGGGTTAGCTCTGGAAACACCATATATTTT
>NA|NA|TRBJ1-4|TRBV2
CASSDARLREKLFF
TGTGCCAGCAGTGATGCGCGGCTACGGGAAAAACTGTTTTTT
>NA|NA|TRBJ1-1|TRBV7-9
CASSSGTGEKAFF
TGTGCCAGCAGCTCAGGGACTGGCGAAAAAGCTTTCTTT
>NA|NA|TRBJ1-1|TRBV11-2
CASSSLEQEAFF
TGTGCCAGCAGCTCCCTCGAACAGGAAGCTTTCTTT
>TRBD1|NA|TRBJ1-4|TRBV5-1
CASSAQGGEKLFF
TGCGCCAGCAGCGCACAGGGGGGTGAAAAACTGTTTTTT
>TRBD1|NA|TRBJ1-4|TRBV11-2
CASSPKRGPQGKLFF
TGTGCCAGCAGTCCAAAAAGGGGGCCCCAGGGAAAACTGTTTTTT